The 32 T cell receptor beta chains below all came from one sample that was sequenced in a study of OX40 agonist ivuxolimab in advanced cancers. The assay was immunoSEQ multiplex PCR, and TCRdb's table has in-frame clones only and misses some. The sample has more than 50,000 clones, 85% seen once. The material sequenced was CD4+ or CD8+ T cells sorted from blood, taken in a trial of the OX40 agonist ivuxolimab. All receptors derive from an adult with an advanced solid tumor such as melanoma, head and neck, liver or kidney cancer.

This sequence joins TRBV28 and TRBJ1-2; possibly TRBD1 for D (6 bases). Germline V CDR1 and CDR2: MDHEN, SYDVKM. The ends were cut back, 5 bases at V and 8 bases at J, with 9 bases in the middle. This CDR3 comprises 11 residues. The CDR3 DNA is TGTGCCAGCAGTACCAGGGGAGGCTACACCTTC. Protein sequence: CASSTRGGYTF.

This chain links TRBV7-2 with TRBJ1-5, with 7 bases that match TRBD1. The CDR3 is made up of 15 amino acids. The germline V gene has CDR1 SGHTA and CDR2 FQGNSA. The V and J ends lost 2 bases and 2 bases, in that order; junction bases with no gene match: 3. The CDR3 DNA sequence: TGTGCCAGCAGCTTAAAGGGGGCCGGCAATCAGCCCCAGCATTTT. Protein: CASSLKGAGNQPQHF.

This rearrangement joins TRBV7-3 to TRBJ2-1, with TRBD1 matching 8 bases. V lost 2 bases, J lost 7 bases, and 4 bases stayed unmatched. This CDR3 is 14 amino acids long. Germline V gene data show CDR1 as SGHTA and CDR2 as FQGTGA. The CDR3 sequence: CASSLGQGWNEQFF. The CDR3 DNA reads as TGTGCCAGCAGCTTAGGACAGGGTTGGAATGAGCAGTTCTTC.

This CDR3 reads CATSSTYSAGGADTQYF. The DNA of the CDR3 is TGTGCCACCAGCAGTACCTACTCCGCGGGAGGGGCAGATACGCAGTATTTT. The chain employs TRBV15 and TRBJ2-3, with 9 bases aligning to TRBD2. Germline V lookup: CDR1 LNHNV, CDR2 YYDKDF (reference sequence). Unmatched junction bases numbered 11, after V lost 3 bases and J lost 4 bases. The CDR3 consists of 17 residues.

This chain joins TRBV19 and TRBJ2-7; D call uncertain. The germline gives CDR1 LNHDA, CDR2 SQIVND (reference sequence). This CDR3 region has 13 residues. V lost 9 bases and J 5 bases, leaving 17 bases between the germline ends. The CDR3 spells CASVPNNRNEQYF. The CDR3 DNA reads TGTGCCAGCGTACCGAATAACCGTAACGAGCAGTACTTC.

This chain links TRBV4-1 with TRBJ2-1; no definite D call. Germline CDR1 MGHRA, CDR2 YSYEKL. V lost 0 bases and J lost 9, with 6 bases in between. The CDR3 covers 12 residues. Here the CDR3 reads CASSQEAGEQFF. CDR3 sequence (DNA): TGCGCCAGCAGCCAAGAAGCCGGTGAGCAGTTCTTC.

This clone has just one count. The chain recombines TRBV29-1 with TRBJ2-5; D ambiguous. From germline, CDR1 is SQVTM and CDR2 ANQGSEA. V dropped 5 bases and J dropped 5 bases, with 15 bases sitting between them. This CDR3 region has 13 residues. CDR3 sequence: CSVLEASLETQYF. The CDR3 region has the DNA TGCAGCGTTTTAGAGGCGTCTCTGGAGACCCAGTACTTC.

The chain uses TRBV11-2 and TRBJ1-3; D uncertain. V was clipped by 3 bases and J by 4 bases, with 7 bases between them. Germline values: CDR1 SGHAT, CDR2 FQNNGV. The CDR3 runs to 13 residues. The CDR3 loop reads CASSFSSGNTIYF. The CDR3 DNA is TGTGCCAGCAGCTTTTCATCAGGAAACACCATATATTTT.

The rearrangement uses TRBV6-6 and TRBJ2-1, with D hard to call. The CDR3 has 12 amino acids. Trimming stripped 5 bases from V and 5 bases from J, with 7 bases between. Germline V gives CDR1 MNHNY, CDR2 SVGAGI (reference sequence). CDR3 sequence reads: CASSTLNNEQFF. In nucleotides, the CDR3 is TGTGCCAGCAGTACGCTTAACAATGAGCAGTTCTTC.

The rearrangement uses TRBV7-2 and TRBJ2-4; the D gene is possibly TRBD2 (6 bases). The V end lost 11 bases, the J end lost 0 bases, and 11 bases lay between the germline ends. This CDR3 region has 13 residues. Germline assignment: CDR1 SGHTA and CDR2 FQGNSA. The CDR3 sequence: CAVMGLAKNIQYF. CDR3 coding DNA: TGTGCCGTCATGGGACTAGCCAAAAACATTCAGTACTTC.

This clone appeared a single time. The chain couples TRBV11-2 to TRBJ2-1; maybe TRBD1 (5 bases). V was clipped by 5 bases and J by 13 bases, with 15 bases between them. Germline V gene sequence: CDR1 SGHAT, CDR2 FQNNGV. The CDR3 runs to 12 residues. The CDR3 region has the DNA TGTGCCAGCAGCCCCGACAGAACAGTACAGTTCTTC. Protein sequence: CASSPDRTVQFF.

The V and J genes are TRBV11-1 and TRBJ2-5; no definite D call. Trimming left V 1 base short and J 1 base short, with 10 bases between. The germline V gene has CDR1 SGHAT and CDR2 FQDESV (reference sequence). This CDR3 region has 15 residues. The DNA for the CDR3 is TGTGCCAGCAGCTTAGATCCCGGCCGCCAAGAGACCCAGTACTTC. This translates into CASSLDPGRQETQYF.

The chain has TRBV30 and TRBJ2-1, with D perhaps assigned TRBD1 or TRBD2 (5 bases each). Germline loops: CDR1 GTSNPN, CDR2 SVGIG (reference sequence). CDR3 length: 16 residues. V shed 1 base and J shed 4 bases, with 17 bases lying between them. The CDR3 DNA follows: TGTGCCTGGAGTGACACAAGCCGGGACCCTTACAATGAGCAGTTCTTC. This codes for CAWSDTSRDPYNEQFF.

The chain links TRBV5-4 to TRBJ2-7, with 10 positions matching TRBD2. The length of the CDR3 is 17 residues. The junction had 6 bases not matched to a gene; V was cut back by 0 bases and J by 0 bases. In germline, CDR1 is SGHNT, CDR2 YYREEE (reference sequence). DNA of the CDR3: TGTGCCAGCAGCTTGGCGGGACTAGCGATAAGCTCCTACGAGCAGTACTTC. Amino acid sequence: CASSLAGLAISSYEQYF.

The chain couples TRBV30 to TRBJ2-5; D is possibly TRBD1 (6 bases). The tail of the sequence fits TRBJ2-7 better, so the J call may be wrong. This CDR3 region has 11 residues. The germline V gene encodes CDR1 GTSNPN and CDR2 SVGIG (reference sequence). CDR3 DNA: TGTGCCTGGACCAGGGGCGGCGAGCAGTACTTC. Protein sequence: CAWTRGGEQYF.

The chain uses TRBV20-1 and TRBJ2-7; D not resolved. With 7 bases removed from V and 3 bases from J, the gap between germline ends came to 10 bases. Germline lookup yields CDR1 DFQATT and CDR2 SNEGSKA (reference sequence). The CDR3 has 11 amino acids. CDR3 region: CSVALSYEQYF. The CDR3, as DNA: TGCAGTGTTGCCCTTAGCTACGAGCAGTACTTC.

The rearrangement joins TRBV11-2 to TRBJ1-2; no definite D call. The CDR3 covers 12 residues. V was clipped by 2 bases and J by 3 bases, with 4 bases between them. Germline assignment: CDR1 SGHAT and CDR2 FQNNGV. CDR3 loop: CASSLQDYGYTF. The CDR3 bases are TGTGCCAGCAGCTTACAAGACTATGGCTACACCTTC.

The rearrangement uses TRBV9 and TRBJ2-1; D ambiguous. V was shortened by 3 bases and J by 5 bases, with 9 bases between the two germline ends. CDR1 SGDLS and CDR2 YYNGEE come from the germline V gene. The CDR3 is 13 residues long. CDR3: CASSGYLDNEQFF. CDR3 nucleotide sequence: TGTGCCAGCAGCGGGTACTTGGACAATGAGCAGTTCTTC.

This clone came up once. The genes are TRBV6-1 and TRBJ2-3; 12 bases map to TRBD2. This CDR3 has 15 residues. Trimming cost V 6 bases and J 8 bases; bases outside gene matches: 9. Germline V lookup: CDR1 MNHNS, CDR2 SASEGT. The CDR3 DNA reads as TGTGCCAGCAGAAGAGGACTAGCGGGATGGGTTACGCAGTATTTT. Translated: CASRRGLAGWVTQYF.

This chain uses TRBV11-2 with TRBJ2-3, with TRBD2 as a possible D gene (6 bases). CDR1 is SGHAT, CDR2 FQNNGV, per germline. The V end was cut by 3 bases, the J end by 0 bases, with 10 bases between. The CDR3 covers 15 residues. This CDR3 reads CASSLPGLSTDTQYF. The CDR3 DNA reads as TGTGCCAGCAGCTTGCCGGGACTTAGCACAGATACGCAGTATTTT.

This clone was counted only a few times. This chain joins TRBV5-6 and TRBJ2-3, with D perhaps TRBD2 (5 bases). The CDR3 is 15 residues long. V dropped 4 bases and J dropped 5 bases, with 17 bases sitting between them. Germline V CDR1 and CDR2: SGHDT, YYEEEE. CDR3: CASSPAGIGIDTQYF. CDR3 nucleotides: TGTGCCAGCAGCCCCGCCGGGATAGGGATAGATACGCAGTATTTT.

CDR3 sequence (DNA): TGTGCCAGCAGCGTAGGCCTATTGTCGAGGAGGGGGGGAAGCACAGATACGCAGTATTTT. Translating gives CASSVGLLSRRGGSTDTQYF. The V gene is TRBV9, the J gene TRBJ2-3; D may be TRBD2 (7 bases). Trimming took 0 bases from V and 0 from J, leaving 23 bases between them. The CDR3 consists of 20 residues. Germline CDR1 and CDR2: SGDLS and YYNGEE.

With regard to this clone: This same CDR3 is encoded by further DNA sequences in the sample. The chain employs TRBV5-6 and TRBJ2-1; D is undetermined. There are 13 residues in the CDR3. Germline CDR1 and CDR2: SGHDT and YYEEEE. V was clipped by 0 bases and J by 5 bases, with 6 bases between them. The CDR3 sequence is CASSLGENNEQFF. The CDR3 DNA reads as TGTGCCAGCAGCTTGGGAGAGAACAATGAGCAGTTCTTC.

V usage is TRBV30 and J usage is TRBJ2-6, with 7 bases aligning to TRBD1. The CDR3 is 20 amino acids. CDR1 is GTSNPN, CDR2 SVGIG, per germline (reference sequence). V was pared by 0 bases and J by 0 bases, with 14 bases of the junction left unmatched. As DNA, the CDR3 is TGTGCCTGGAGTGTTTATACAGGGGATTTACTAAACTCTGGGGCCAACGTCCTGACTTTC. Translating gives CAWSVYTGDLLNSGANVLTF.

The rearrangement uses TRBV18 and TRBJ1-3; D ambiguous. The germline V gene encodes CDR1 KGHSH and CDR2 LQKENI. The length of the CDR3 is 15 residues. V was cut by 0 bases and J by 2 bases, with 8 bases left in between. CDR3 sequence reads: CASSPPEVAGNTIYF. In DNA form, the CDR3 reads TGTGCCAGCTCACCACCTGAGGTCGCTGGAAACACCATATATTTT.

This clone was detected only once. The chain has TRBV6-5 and TRBJ2-3; TRBD2 is a possible D gene (5 bases). CDR3 length equals 13 residues. Trimming pared 6 bases from V and 4 bases from J, leaving 11 bases between. From germline, CDR1 is MNHEY and CDR2 SVGAGI. The CDR3 DNA follows: TGTGCCAGCAGCCCTAGCACCCCAGATACGCAGTATTTT. Protein: CASSPSTPDTQYF.

The chain has TRBV18 and TRBJ2-3, with D possibly TRBD1 on 5 matching bases. Trimming left V 2 bases short and J 0 bases short, with 15 bases between. This CDR3 spans 17 amino acids. Germline CDR1 reads KGHSH; CDR2 reads LQKENI. DNA for the CDR3: TGTGCCAGCTCACCAACGAAAGGACAATTTAGCACAGATACGCAGTATTTT. Translation gives CASSPTKGQFSTDTQYF.

V is TRBV6-1 and J is TRBJ2-3; 7 positions match TRBD1. Losses at the gene ends were 8 bases for V and 2 bases for J; bases not matched to a gene: 7. Germline lookup yields CDR1 MNHNS and CDR2 SASEGT. The CDR3 totals 14 residues. CDR3: CASVDRVPTDTQYF. In nucleotides, the CDR3 is TGTGCCAGCGTCGACAGGGTCCCCACAGATACGCAGTATTTT.

V is TRBV6-5 and J is TRBJ2-3; D unclear. Germline V gives CDR1 MNHEY, CDR2 SVGAGI. V gave up 7 bases and J gave up 0 bases, with 14 bases separating them. This CDR3 has 15 residues. CDR3 sequence: CASNANGPSTDTQYF. In DNA form, the CDR3 reads TGTGCCAGCAACGCTAACGGACCGAGCACAGATACGCAGTATTTT.

This chain joins TRBV7-3 and TRBJ2-3; D uncertain. V was shortened by 4 bases and J by 6 bases, with 11 bases between the two germline ends. This CDR3 contains 13 residues. Germline CDR1 is SGHTA and CDR2 is FQGTGA. CDR3 in amino acids: CASSSNPLDTQYF. In nucleotides, the CDR3 is TGTGCCAGCAGCTCGAACCCCTTGGATACGCAGTATTTT.

The chain combines TRBV28 with TRBJ2-1, with 10 bases matching TRBD2. The junction had 9 bases not matched to a gene; V was cut back by 6 bases and J by 4 bases. Germline V gives CDR1 MDHEN, CDR2 SYDVKM. The CDR3 is 16 amino acids. The CDR3 DNA reads as TGTGCCAGCAGCCTAAGCGGGAGGGATTCATACAATGAGCAGTTCTTC. Its protein is CASSLSGRDSYNEQFF.

Only a few counts were recorded for this clone. This rearrangement joins TRBV10-3 to TRBJ2-1; the D is unclear. The length of the CDR3 is 12 residues. V was trimmed by 4 bases and J by 6 bases, leaving 7 bases between them. CDR1 is ENHRY and CDR2 is SYGVKD in the germline V gene. CDR3 sequence: CAISGGGNEQFF. CDR3 nucleotide sequence: TGTGCCATCAGTGGTGGTGGCAATGAGCAGTTCTTC.